This T cell receptor beta chain was identified during a study of T cells in Graves' hyperthyroidism and ophthalmopathy. This clonotype was observed many times. Its cognate antigen is unknown. A roughly 9.7 ml volume of fresh peripheral blood provided the PBMCs. RNA transcripts served as the template for amplifying TCR beta CDR3 regions. TCR CDR3 regions were first amplified by RT-PCR with HTBI primers. TCRdb reanalysed the multiplex PCR reads using MiXCR and keeps one entry per CDR3 protein. The sample holds some 500,000 distinct CDR3 sequences; approximately 15% are singletons and the top ten take 15% to 20%. Notes on the study in general: In the analysis, a 13 V-J model separated ophthalmopathy from stable hyperthyroidism.

Trimming removed 3 bases from V and 2 bases from J, with 10 bases in between. Germline lookup yields CDR1 LNHDA and CDR2 SQIVND (reference sequence). This CDR3 region has 15 residues. This clonotype was sampled from a woman aged 18-35 years with Graves' hyperthyroidism. This chain uses TRBV19 with TRBJ2-2; D is tentatively TRBD1 or TRBD2 (5 bases each). Sequencing was performed on blood. The CDR3 sequence: CASSIRGDNTGELFF. The CDR3 DNA is TGTGCCAGTAGTATTAGAGGGGATAACACCGGGGAGCTGTTTTTT. The variable domain in full, completed from reference TRBV19 and TRBJ2-2, reads DGGITQSPKYLFRKEGQNVTLSCEQNLNHDAMYWYRQDPGQGLRLIYYSQIVNDFQKGDIAEGYSVSREKKESFPLTVTSAQKNPTAFYLCASSIRGDNTGELFFGEGSRLTVL.